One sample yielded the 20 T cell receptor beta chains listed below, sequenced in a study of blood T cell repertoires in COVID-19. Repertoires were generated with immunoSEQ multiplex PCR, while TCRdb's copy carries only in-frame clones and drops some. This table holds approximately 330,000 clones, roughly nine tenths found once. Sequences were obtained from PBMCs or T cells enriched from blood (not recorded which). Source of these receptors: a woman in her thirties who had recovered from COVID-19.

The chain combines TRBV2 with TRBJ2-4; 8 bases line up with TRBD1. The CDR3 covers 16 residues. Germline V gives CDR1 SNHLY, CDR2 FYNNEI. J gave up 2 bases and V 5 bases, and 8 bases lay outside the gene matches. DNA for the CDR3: TGTGCCAGCAGTCGGACAGGGAGAAAACCCAAAAACATTCAGTACTTC. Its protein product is CASSRTGRKPKNIQYF.

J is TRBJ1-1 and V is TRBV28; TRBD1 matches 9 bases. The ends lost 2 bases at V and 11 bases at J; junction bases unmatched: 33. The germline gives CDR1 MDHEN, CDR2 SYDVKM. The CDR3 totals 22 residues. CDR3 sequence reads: CASSLGYGTGMVLPKVGLVAFF. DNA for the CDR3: TGTGCCAGCAGTTTAGGTTACGGGACAGGGATGGTTTTACCAAAGGTTGGGTTAGTTGCTTTCTTT.

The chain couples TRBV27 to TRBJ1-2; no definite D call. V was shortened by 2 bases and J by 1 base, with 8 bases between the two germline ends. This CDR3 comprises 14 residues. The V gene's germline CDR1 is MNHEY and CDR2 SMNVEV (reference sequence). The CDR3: CASSLRGYNYGYTF. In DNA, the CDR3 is TGTGCCAGCAGTTTACGAGGGTATAACTATGGCTACACCTTC.

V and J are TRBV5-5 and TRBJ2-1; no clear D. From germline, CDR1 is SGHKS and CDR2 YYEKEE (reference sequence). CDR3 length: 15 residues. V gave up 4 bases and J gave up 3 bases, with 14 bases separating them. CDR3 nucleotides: TGTGCCAGCAGCCGCTTGTACGGTGGCTACAATGAGCAGTTCTTC. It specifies CASSRLYGGYNEQFF.

CDR3 nucleotide sequence: TGCGCCAGCCAGAAAACAGATACGCAGTATTTT. Its translation: CASQKTDTQYF. The rearrangement joins TRBV10-1 to TRBJ2-3; D is uncertain. Germline V CDR1 and CDR2: WNHNN, SYGVQD (reference sequence). The V and J ends lost 8 bases and 3 bases respectively, with 6 bases between them. This CDR3 has 11 residues.

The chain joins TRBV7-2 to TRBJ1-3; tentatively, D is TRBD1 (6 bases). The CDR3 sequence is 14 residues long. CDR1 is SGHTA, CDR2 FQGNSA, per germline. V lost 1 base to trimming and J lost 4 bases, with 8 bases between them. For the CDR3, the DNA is TGTGCCAGCAGCTTAGTAGGGGGAGGAAACACCATATATTTT. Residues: CASSLVGGGNTIYF. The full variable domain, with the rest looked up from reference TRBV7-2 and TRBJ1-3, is GAGVSQSPSNKVTEKGKDVELRCDPISGHTALYWYRQSLGQGLEFLIYFQGNSAPDKSGLPSDRFSAERTGGSVSTLTIQRTQQEDSAVYLCASSLVGGGNTIYFGEGSWLTVV.

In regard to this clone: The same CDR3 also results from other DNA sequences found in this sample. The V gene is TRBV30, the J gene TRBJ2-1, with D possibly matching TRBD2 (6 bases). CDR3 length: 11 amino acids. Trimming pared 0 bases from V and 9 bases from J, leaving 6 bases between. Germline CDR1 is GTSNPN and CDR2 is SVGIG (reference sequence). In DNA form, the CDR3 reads TGTGCCTGGAGTGTGGGGGGTGAGCAGTTCTTC. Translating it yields CAWSVGGEQFF.

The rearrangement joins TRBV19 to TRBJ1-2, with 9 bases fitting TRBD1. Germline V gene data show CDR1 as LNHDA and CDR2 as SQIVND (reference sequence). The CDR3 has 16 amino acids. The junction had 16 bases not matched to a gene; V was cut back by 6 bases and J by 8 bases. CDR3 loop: CASRAPYVTGGGGYTF. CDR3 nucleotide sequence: TGTGCCAGTAGGGCCCCCTATGTTACAGGGGGCGGCGGCTACACCTTC.

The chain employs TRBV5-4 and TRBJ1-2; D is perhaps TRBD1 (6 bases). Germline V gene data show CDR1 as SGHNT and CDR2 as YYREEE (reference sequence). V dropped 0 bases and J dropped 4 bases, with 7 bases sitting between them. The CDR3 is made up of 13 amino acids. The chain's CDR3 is CASSLDRAYGYTF. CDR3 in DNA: TGTGCCAGCAGCTTGGACAGGGCCTATGGCTACACCTTC.

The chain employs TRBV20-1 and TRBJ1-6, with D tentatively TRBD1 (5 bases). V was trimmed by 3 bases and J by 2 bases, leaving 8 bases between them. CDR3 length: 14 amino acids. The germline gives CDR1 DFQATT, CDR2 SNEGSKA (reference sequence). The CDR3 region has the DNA TGCAGTGCTAGTAGGGGTACCTATAATTCACCCCTCCACTTT. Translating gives CSASRGTYNSPLHF.

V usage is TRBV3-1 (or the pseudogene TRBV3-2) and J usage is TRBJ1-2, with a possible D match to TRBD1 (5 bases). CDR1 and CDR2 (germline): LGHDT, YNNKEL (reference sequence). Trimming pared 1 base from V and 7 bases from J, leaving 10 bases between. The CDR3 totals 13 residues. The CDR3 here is CASSQVREGGYTF. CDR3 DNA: TGTGCCAGCAGCCAAGTCAGGGAAGGTGGCTACACCTTC.

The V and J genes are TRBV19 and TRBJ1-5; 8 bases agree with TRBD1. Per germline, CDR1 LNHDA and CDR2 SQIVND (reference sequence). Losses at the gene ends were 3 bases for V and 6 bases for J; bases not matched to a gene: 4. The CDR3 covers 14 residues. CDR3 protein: CASSMTGVSQPQHF. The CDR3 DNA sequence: TGTGCCAGTAGTATGACAGGGGTTTCTCAGCCCCAGCATTTT. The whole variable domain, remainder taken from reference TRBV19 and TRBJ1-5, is DGGITQSPKYLFRKEGQNVTLSCEQNLNHDAMYWYRQDPGQGLRLIYYSQIVNDFQKGDIAEGYSVSREKKESFPLTVTSAQKNPTAFYLCASSMTGVSQPQHFGDGTRLSIL.

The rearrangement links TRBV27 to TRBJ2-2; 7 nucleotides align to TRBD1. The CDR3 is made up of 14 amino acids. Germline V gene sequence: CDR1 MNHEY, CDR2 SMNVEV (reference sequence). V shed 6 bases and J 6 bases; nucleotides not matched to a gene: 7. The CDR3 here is CASRSQTGSGELFF. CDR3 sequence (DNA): TGTGCCAGCAGGTCCCAGACAGGGTCCGGGGAGCTGTTTTTT.

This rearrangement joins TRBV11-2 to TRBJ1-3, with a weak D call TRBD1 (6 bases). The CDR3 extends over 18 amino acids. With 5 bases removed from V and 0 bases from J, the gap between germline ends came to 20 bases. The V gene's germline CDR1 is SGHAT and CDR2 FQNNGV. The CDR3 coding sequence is TGTGCCAGCAGCCCTAATAACAGGGCTTTCGTCTCTGGAAACACCATATATTTT. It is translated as CASSPNNRAFVSGNTIYF.

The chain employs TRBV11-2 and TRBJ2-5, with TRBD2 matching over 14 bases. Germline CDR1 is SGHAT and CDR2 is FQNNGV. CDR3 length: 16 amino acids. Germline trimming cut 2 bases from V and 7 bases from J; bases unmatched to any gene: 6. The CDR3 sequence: CASSLRLAGGVRTQYF. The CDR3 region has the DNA TGTGCCAGCAGCTTACGACTAGCGGGAGGGGTGAGGACCCAGTACTTC.

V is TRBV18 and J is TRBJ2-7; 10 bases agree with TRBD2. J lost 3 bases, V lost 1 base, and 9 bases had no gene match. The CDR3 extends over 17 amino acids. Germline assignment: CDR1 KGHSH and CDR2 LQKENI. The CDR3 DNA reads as TGTGCCAGCTCACCACTCAGTACAGCGGGAGGGAGCTACGAGCAGTACTTC. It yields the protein CASSPLSTAGGSYEQYF. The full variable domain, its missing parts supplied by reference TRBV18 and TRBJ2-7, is NAGVMQNPRHLVRRRGQEARLRCSPMKGHSHVYWYRQLPEEGLKFMVYLQKENIIDESGMPKERFSAEFPKEGPSILRIQQVVRGDSAAYFCASSPLSTAGGSYEQYFGPGTRLTVT.

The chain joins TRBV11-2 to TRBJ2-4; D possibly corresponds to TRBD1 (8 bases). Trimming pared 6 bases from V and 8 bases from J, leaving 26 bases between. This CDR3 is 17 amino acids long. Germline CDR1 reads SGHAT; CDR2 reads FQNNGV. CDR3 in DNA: TGTGCCAGCAGACATAACCGGGACAGGCCGGGGGGTCACATTCAGTACTTC. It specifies CASRHNRDRPGGHIQYF.

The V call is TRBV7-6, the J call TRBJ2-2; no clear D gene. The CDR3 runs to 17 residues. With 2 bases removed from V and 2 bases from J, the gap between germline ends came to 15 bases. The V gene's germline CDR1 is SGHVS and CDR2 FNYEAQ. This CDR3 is CASSLLARLENTGELFF. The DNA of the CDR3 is TGTGCCAGCAGCTTATTGGCCCGACTGGAAAACACCGGGGAGCTGTTTTTT.

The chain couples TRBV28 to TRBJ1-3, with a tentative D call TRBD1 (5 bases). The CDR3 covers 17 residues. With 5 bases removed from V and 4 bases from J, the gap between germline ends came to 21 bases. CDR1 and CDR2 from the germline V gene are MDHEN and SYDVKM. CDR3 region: CASSPHGGGERGNTIYF. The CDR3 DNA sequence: TGTGCCAGCAGTCCCCATGGTGGAGGGGAAAGGGGAAACACCATATATTTT. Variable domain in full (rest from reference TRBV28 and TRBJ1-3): DVKVTQSSRYLVKRTGEKVFLECVQDMDHENMFWYRQDPGLGLRLIYFSYDVKMKEKGDIPEGYSVSREKKERFSLILESASTNQTSMYLCASSPHGGGERGNTIYFGEGSWLTVV.

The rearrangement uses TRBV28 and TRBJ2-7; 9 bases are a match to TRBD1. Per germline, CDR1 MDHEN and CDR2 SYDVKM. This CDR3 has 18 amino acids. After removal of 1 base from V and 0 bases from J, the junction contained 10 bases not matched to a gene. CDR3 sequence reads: CASSLFTEGTGFSYEQYF. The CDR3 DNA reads TGTGCCAGCAGTTTATTCACCGAAGGGACAGGGTTCTCCTACGAGCAGTACTTC.